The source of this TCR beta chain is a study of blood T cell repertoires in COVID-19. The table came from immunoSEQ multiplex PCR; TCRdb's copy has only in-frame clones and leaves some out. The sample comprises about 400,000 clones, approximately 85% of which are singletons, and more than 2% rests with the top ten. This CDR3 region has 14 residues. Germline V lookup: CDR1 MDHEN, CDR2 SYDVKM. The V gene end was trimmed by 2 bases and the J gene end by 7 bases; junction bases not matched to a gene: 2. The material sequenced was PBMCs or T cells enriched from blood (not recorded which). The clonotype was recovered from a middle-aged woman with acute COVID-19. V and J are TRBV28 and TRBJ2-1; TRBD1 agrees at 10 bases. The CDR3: CASSLGDRGNEQFF. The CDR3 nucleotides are TGTGCCAGCAGTTTAGGGGACAGGGGAAATGAGCAGTTCTTC.